This T cell receptor beta chain was retrieved from a study of T cells in Graves' hyperthyroidism and ophthalmopathy. This clonotype was counted ten times or more. Its antigen remains unknown. The investigators amplified TCR beta CDR3 regions from RNA transcripts. Carried out on the TCR CDR3, a first-round RT-PCR used the HTBI primer set. From the multiplex PCR reads, TCRdb called clonotypes with MiXCR, one entry per CDR3 protein. The sample lists around 200,000 distinct CDR3 sequences, 15% to 20% occurring once. Regarding the study as a whole: The model made its ophthalmopathy prediction, and onset followed a median approximately 6 months later.

Germline trimming cut 5 bases from V and 0 bases from J; bases unmatched to any gene: 7. CDR1 and CDR2 from the germline V gene are SGHTS and YDEGEE. This CDR3 spans 15 amino acids. The V and J genes are TRBV5-8 and TRBJ2-5; 7 bases map to TRBD1. The receptor was isolated from a woman between 45 and 65 years old with Graves' hyperthyroidism. The sequenced sample consisted of blood. The CDR3 sequence: CASRLGQLYQETQYF. The CDR3 DNA sequence: TGTGCCAGCAGACTGGGACAGCTGTACCAAGAGACCCAGTACTTC.